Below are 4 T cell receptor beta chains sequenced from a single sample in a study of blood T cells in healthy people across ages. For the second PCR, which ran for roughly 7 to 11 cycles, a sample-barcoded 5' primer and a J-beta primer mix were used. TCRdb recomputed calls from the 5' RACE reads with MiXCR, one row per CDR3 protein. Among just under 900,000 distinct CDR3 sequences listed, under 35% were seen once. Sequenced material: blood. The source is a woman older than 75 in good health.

This chain's CDR3 is CASSNYAQPQHF. The CDR3 DNA is TGTGCCAGCAGCAATTACGCTCAGCCCCAGCATTTT. The chain links TRBV7-2 to TRBJ1-5; no firm D call. The V and J ends lost 5 bases and 6 bases respectively, with 8 bases between them. CDR3 length equals 12 residues. Germline loops: CDR1 SGHTA, CDR2 FQGNSA.

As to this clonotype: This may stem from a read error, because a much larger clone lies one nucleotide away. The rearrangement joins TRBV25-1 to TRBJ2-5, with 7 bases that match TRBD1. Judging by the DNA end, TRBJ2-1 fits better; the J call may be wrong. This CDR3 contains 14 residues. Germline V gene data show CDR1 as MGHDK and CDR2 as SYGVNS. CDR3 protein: CASSERGGQETQFF. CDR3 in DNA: TGTGCCAGCAGTGAACGAGGGGGCCAAGAGACCCAGTTCTTC.

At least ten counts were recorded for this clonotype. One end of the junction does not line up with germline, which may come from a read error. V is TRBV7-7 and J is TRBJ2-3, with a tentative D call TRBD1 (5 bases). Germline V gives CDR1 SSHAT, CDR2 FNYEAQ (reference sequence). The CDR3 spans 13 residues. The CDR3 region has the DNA TGTGCTAGCAGCGCGGTCCCAGGGGATACGCAGTATTTT. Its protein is CASSAVPGDTQYF.

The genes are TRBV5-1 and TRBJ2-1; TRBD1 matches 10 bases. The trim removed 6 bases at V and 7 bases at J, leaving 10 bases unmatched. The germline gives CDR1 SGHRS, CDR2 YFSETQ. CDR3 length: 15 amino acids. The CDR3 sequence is CASKGQGDLNNEQFF. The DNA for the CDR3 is TGCGCCAGCAAAGGACAGGGGGACTTGAATAATGAGCAGTTCTTC.